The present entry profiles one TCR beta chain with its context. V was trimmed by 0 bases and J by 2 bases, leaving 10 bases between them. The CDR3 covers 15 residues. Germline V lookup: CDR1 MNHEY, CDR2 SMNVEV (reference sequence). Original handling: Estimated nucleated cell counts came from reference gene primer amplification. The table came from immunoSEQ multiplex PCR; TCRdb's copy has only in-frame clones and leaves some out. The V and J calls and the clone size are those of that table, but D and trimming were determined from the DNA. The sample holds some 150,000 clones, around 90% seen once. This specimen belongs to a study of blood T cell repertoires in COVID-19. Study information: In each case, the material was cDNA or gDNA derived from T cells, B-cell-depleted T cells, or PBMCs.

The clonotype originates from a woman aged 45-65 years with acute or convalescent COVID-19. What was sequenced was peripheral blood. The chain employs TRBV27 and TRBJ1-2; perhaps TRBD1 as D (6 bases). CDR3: CASSLSGARNYGYTF. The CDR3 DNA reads TGTGCCAGCAGTTTATCGGGGGCGCGGAACTATGGCTACACCTTC.